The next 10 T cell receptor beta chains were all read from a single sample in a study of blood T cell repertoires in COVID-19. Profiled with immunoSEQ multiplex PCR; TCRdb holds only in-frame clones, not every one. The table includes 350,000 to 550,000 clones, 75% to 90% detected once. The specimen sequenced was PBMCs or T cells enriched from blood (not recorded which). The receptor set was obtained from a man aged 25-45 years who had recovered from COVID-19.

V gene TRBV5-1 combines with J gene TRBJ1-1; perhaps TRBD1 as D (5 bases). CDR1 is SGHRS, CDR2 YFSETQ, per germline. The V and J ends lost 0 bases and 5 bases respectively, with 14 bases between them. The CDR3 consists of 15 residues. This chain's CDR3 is CASSLASQGLTEAFF. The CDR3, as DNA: TGCGCCAGCAGCTTGGCGTCTCAGGGTTTGACTGAAGCTTTCTTT.

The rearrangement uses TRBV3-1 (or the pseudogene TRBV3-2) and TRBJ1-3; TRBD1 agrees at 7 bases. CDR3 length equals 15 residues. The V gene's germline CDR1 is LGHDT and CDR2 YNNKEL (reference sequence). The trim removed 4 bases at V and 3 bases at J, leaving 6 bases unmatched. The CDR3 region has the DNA TGTGCCAGCAGCCCTCGTGACAGGGTTGGAAACACCATATATTTT. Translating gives CASSPRDRVGNTIYF.

CDR3 region: CASRGTGALVSNQPQHF. DNA of the CDR3: TGTGCCAGCAGAGGGACAGGGGCCCTCGTTAGCAATCAGCCCCAGCATTTT. The J gene is TRBJ1-5, the V gene TRBV27, with TRBD1 matching over 10 bases. Germline loops: CDR1 MNHEY, CDR2 SMNVEV (reference sequence). CDR3 length equals 17 residues. V shed 6 bases and J 0 bases; nucleotides not matched to a gene: 8.

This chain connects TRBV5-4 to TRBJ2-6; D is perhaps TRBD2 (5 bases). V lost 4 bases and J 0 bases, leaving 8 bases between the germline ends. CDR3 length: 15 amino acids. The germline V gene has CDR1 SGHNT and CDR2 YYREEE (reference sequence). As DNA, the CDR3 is TGTGCCAGCAGCACGGACTCCTCTGGGGCCAACGTCCTGACTTTC. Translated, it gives CASSTDSSGANVLTF.

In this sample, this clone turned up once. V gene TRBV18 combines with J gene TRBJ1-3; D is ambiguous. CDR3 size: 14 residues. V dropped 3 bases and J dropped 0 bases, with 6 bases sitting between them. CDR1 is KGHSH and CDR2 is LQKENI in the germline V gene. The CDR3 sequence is CASSPLSSGNTIYF. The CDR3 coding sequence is TGTGCCAGCTCACCCCTTTCCTCTGGAAACACCATATATTTT. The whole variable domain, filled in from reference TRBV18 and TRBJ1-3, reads NAGVMQNPRHLVRRRGQEARLRCSPMKGHSHVYWYRQLPEEGLKFMVYLQKENIIDESGMPKERFSAEFPKEGPSILRIQQVVRGDSAAYFCASSPLSSGNTIYFGEGSWLTVV.

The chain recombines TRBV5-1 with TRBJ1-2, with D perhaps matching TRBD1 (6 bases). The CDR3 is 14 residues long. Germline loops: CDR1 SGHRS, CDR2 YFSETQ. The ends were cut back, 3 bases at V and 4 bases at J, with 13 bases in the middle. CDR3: CASSSTPGVYGYTF. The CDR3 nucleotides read TGCGCCAGCAGCTCTACCCCAGGGGTCTATGGCTACACCTTC.

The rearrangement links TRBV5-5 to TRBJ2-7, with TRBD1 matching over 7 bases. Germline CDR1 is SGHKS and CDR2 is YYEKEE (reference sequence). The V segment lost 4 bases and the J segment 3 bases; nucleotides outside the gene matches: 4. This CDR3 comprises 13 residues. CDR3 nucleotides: TGTGCCAGCAGCCGAGGGGGCTACTACGAGCAGTACTTC. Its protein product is CASSRGGYYEQYF.

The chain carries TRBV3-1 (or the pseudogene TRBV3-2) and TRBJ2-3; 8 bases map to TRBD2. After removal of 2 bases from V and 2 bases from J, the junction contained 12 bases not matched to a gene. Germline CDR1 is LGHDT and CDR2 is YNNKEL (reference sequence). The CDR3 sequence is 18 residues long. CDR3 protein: CASSQLFSGGESTDTQYF. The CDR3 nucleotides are TGTGCCAGCAGCCAACTCTTCTCCGGGGGGGAATCCACAGATACGCAGTATTTT.

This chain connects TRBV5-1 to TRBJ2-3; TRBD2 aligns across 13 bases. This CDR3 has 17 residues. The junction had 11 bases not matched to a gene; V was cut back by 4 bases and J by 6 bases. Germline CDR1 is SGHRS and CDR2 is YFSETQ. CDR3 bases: TGCGCCAGCAGCCCCCGAGGGGGACTAGCGGGACGGGATACGCAGTATTTT. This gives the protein CASSPRGGLAGRDTQYF.

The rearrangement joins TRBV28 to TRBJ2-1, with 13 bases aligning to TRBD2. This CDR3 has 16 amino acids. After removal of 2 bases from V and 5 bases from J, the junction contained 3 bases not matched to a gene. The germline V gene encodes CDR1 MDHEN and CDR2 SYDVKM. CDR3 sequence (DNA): TGTGCCAGCAGTTTAAATGGACTAGCGGGAGACAATGAGCAGTTCTTC. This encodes CASSLNGLAGDNEQFF.